These 13 T cell receptor beta chains were sequenced from one sample in a study of T-cell reconstitution after alpha-beta-depleted transplantation in children. TCRbeta library preparation incorporated unique molecular identifiers. Each CDR3 protein gets one entry after TCRdb re-called the PCR reads with MiXCR. Counted here are some 500,000 distinct CDR3 sequences, around a third occurring once; the ten biggest clones make up around 2.5%. Source: PBMCs from the stem cell graft donor, taken from the stem cell graft. The source is a human donor who donated a stem cell graft to a child with aplastic anemia.

This clonotype has only a few counts. The chain carries TRBV19 and TRBJ2-1, with D perhaps being TRBD1 or TRBD2 (5 bases each). There are 17 residues in the CDR3. The germline gives CDR1 LNHDA, CDR2 SQIVND (reference sequence). V was clipped by 5 bases and J by 6 bases, with 23 bases between them. CDR3 in DNA: TGTGCCAGTAGTGTCAGAGGGGCCCTCAACCTGGCCAATGAGCAGTTCTTC. Translating gives CASSVRGALNLANEQFF.

This clonotype was detected only a few times. Germline is not matched at one junction end, which may reflect a read error. J is TRBJ1-2 and V is TRBV12-3 or TRBV12-4; TRBD1 agrees at 9 bases. The CDR3 runs 11 residues. The CDR3 coding sequence is TGTGCCAGCAGTAGGACAGGGGCAAAGGTCTTC. Encoded protein: CASSRTGAKVF.

This clonotype has at least ten counts. The chain recombines TRBV5-1 with TRBJ1-2; D uncertain. Germline V gives CDR1 SGHRS, CDR2 YFSETQ. Between the trimmed V and J ends, which lost 2 bases and 4 bases, there was a span of 12 bases. CDR3 length equals 14 residues. The CDR3: CASSLEGSLYGYTF. CDR3 DNA: TGCGCCAGCAGCTTAGAGGGCAGCCTCTATGGCTACACCTTC.

V gene TRBV11-2 combines with J gene TRBJ1-4; the D gene is possibly TRBD1 (5 bases). V was clipped by 1 base and J by 6 bases, with 9 bases between them. The CDR3 extends over 14 amino acids. CDR1 SGHAT and CDR2 FQNNGV come from the germline V gene. Here the CDR3 reads CASSLVRRDEKLFF. DNA of the CDR3: TGTGCCAGCAGCTTAGTCCGCAGGGATGAAAAACTGTTTTTT. Combining the CDR3 with reference TRBV11-2 and TRBJ1-4 gives the whole variable domain EAGVAQSPRYKIIEKRQSVAFWCNPISGHATLYWYQQILGQGPKLLIQFQNNGVVDDSQLPKDRFSAERLKGVDSTLKIQPAKLEDSAVYLCASSLVRRDEKLFFGSGTQLSVL.

In its sample, this clonotype was seen a few times. V gene TRBV6-6 combines with J gene TRBJ2-5, with D tentatively TRBD2 (5 bases). CDR1 MNHNY and CDR2 SVGAGI come from the germline V gene (reference sequence). The ends were cut back, 6 bases at V and 5 bases at J, with 13 bases in the middle. The CDR3 runs to 13 residues. CDR3 in DNA: TGTGCCAGCAGCCGTGGGGAGTGGGAGACCCAGTACTTC. This sequence encodes CASSRGEWETQYF.

The chain has TRBV27 and TRBJ1-5; the match to TRBD1 covers 7 bases. V lost 8 bases and J lost 7; bases outside the gene matches: 11. The CDR3 spans 14 residues. Germline V gene data show CDR1 as MNHEY and CDR2 as SMNVEV (reference sequence). CDR3 sequence (DNA): TGTGCCAGCGCCCCCGGAACAGGGGAGCAGCCCCAGCATTTT. This encodes CASAPGTGEQPQHF.

This sequence joins TRBV29-1 and TRBJ2-3, with D tentatively TRBD1 or TRBD2 (7 bases each). Germline CDR1 and CDR2: SQVTM and ANQGSEA. V lost 8 bases, J lost 5 bases, and 26 bases lay in between. This CDR3 has 16 amino acids. CDR3 bases: TGCAGCTCCAGACTAGCACGGGCAGGGGGTTTAGATACGCAGTATTTT. This gives the protein CSSRLARAGGLDTQYF.

The chain has TRBV12-3 or TRBV12-4 and TRBJ2-2; D is ambiguous. CDR3 length equals 14 residues. V gave up 7 bases and J gave up 6 bases, with 15 bases separating them. DNA for the CDR3: TGTGCCAGCATGCCGGTCCGCCTGGCCGGGGAGCTGTTTTTT. This encodes CASMPVRLAGELFF.

The rearrangement links TRBV20-1 to TRBJ2-3; TRBD2 matches 11 bases. The CDR3 sequence is 14 residues long. The ends lost 6 bases at V and 4 bases at J; junction bases unmatched: 6. Germline CDR1 reads DFQATT; CDR2 reads SNEGSKA (reference sequence). CDR3 region: CSALIAGGPDTQYF. As DNA, the CDR3 is TGCAGTGCCTTAATAGCGGGAGGGCCAGATACGCAGTATTTT.

The chain couples TRBV4-1 to TRBJ2-3, with D perhaps being TRBD1 or TRBD2 (5 bases each). Between the trimmed V and J ends, which lost 3 bases and 5 bases, there was a span of 18 bases. In germline, CDR1 is MGHRA, CDR2 YSYEKL. The CDR3 totals 16 residues. CDR3 nucleotides: TGCGCCAGCAGCCAGGTCAGGGTCCCCGAGGGAGATACGCAGTATTTT. The encoded protein is CASSQVRVPEGDTQYF.

This clonotype was detected ten times or more. V gene TRBV29-1 combines with J gene TRBJ2-2; TRBD2 aligns across 8 bases. V dropped 5 bases and J dropped 2; count of bases not matched to a gene: 7. The germline CDR1 and CDR2 sequences are SQVTM and ANQGSEA. The CDR3 runs to 15 residues. The CDR3 DNA follows: TGCAGCGTTCGTCCAAGCGGGAGAAACACCGGGGAGCTGTTTTTT. Its protein product is CSVRPSGRNTGELFF.

This clonotype occurred a few times. The rearrangement links TRBV4-3 to TRBJ2-1; 10 positions agree with TRBD2. The ends lost 0 bases at V and 7 bases at J; junction bases unmatched: 9. Looked up from germline, CDR1 is LGHNA and CDR2 is YSLEER. This CDR3 has 17 amino acids. In DNA form, the CDR3 reads TGCGCCAGCAGCCAAGATCGAGCGGGAGGGTTTTCGAATGAGCAGTTCTTC. It translates to CASSQDRAGGFSNEQFF.

V usage is TRBV21-1 and J usage is TRBJ2-3; TRBD1, as called in the table, went unchecked against the DNA. TRBV21-1 is assigned pseudogene status. The CDR3 length is 19 residues. For the CDR3, the DNA is TGTGCCAGCAGCAAAGCCGTTGGGGGCAGGGAGAACTACACAGATACGCAGTATTTT. This translates into CASSKAVGGRENYTDTQYF.